These 17 T cell receptor beta chains originate from one sample sequenced in a study of cytomegalovirus exposure and HLA in healthy donors. A multiplex PCR was run with 60 Vbeta primers and 13 Jbeta primers. Clones were read by immunoSEQ multiplex PCR, and TCRdb kept only the in-frame ones, dropping some. The table shows some 150,000 clones, with roughly 80% occurring only once. Source material: PBMCs. These receptors were collected from a man aged 25 to 40 in good health and CMV-seropositive.

The chain couples TRBV18 to TRBJ1-1; 9 nucleotides match TRBD1. The ends lost 2 bases at V and 0 bases at J; junction bases unmatched: 1. Germline CDR1 reads KGHSH; CDR2 reads LQKENI. The CDR3 runs 15 residues. CDR3 loop: CASSPGTGMNTEAFF. The CDR3 DNA reads TGTGCCAGCTCACCAGGGACAGGGATGAACACTGAAGCTTTCTTT.

The rearrangement links TRBV9 to TRBJ1-3, with D tentatively TRBD1 (5 bases). The V gene's germline CDR1 is SGDLS and CDR2 YYNGEE. V shed 3 bases and J shed 4 bases, with 11 bases lying between them. This CDR3 spans 14 amino acids. The CDR3 DNA sequence: TGTGCCAGCAGCGAGGCGACAGCCGGAAACACCATATATTTT. This translates into CASSEATAGNTIYF. Looking up the rest from reference TRBV9 and TRBJ1-3 gives the full variable domain: DSGVTQTPKHLITATGQRVTLRCSPRSGDLSVYWYQQSLDQGLQFLIQYYNGEERAKGNILERFSAQQFPDLHSELNLSSLELGDSALYFCASSEATAGNTIYFGEGSWLTVV.

V is TRBV28 and J is TRBJ1-6, with 10 bases identical to TRBD1. The CDR3 totals 16 residues. The junction had 10 bases not matched to a gene; V was cut back by 7 bases and J by 7 bases. CDR1 MDHEN and CDR2 SYDVKM come from the germline V gene. The CDR3 DNA sequence: TGTGCCAGCACCCCGGGGGGGGACAGGGGCAATTCACCCCTCCACTTT. Amino acids: CASTPGGDRGNSPLHF. Together with reference TRBV28 and TRBJ1-6, the CDR3 gives the full variable domain: DVKVTQSSRYLVKRTGEKVFLECVQDMDHENMFWYRQDPGLGLRLIYFSYDVKMKEKGDIPEGYSVSREKKERFSLILESASTNQTSMYLCASTPGGDRGNSPLHFGNGTRLTVT.

The DNA of the CDR3 is TGTGCCAGCAGTTCCTTGTCTGTCGGCTACACCTTC. Translation gives CASSSLSVGYTF. The chain is built from TRBV28 and TRBJ1-2, with D hard to call. This CDR3 region has 12 residues. V lost 4 bases and J 8 bases, leaving 11 bases between the germline ends. Germline CDR1 is MDHEN and CDR2 is SYDVKM.

This clone was counted a single time. The chain has TRBV2 and TRBJ2-7, with 10 bases aligning to TRBD2. V shed 6 bases and J 0 bases; nucleotides not matched to a gene: 5. The length of the CDR3 is 15 residues. Germline V gene lookup returns CDR1 SNHLY and CDR2 FYNNEI. CDR3 loop: CASSETSGPSYEQYF. As DNA, the CDR3 is TGTGCCAGCAGCGAGACTAGCGGGCCCTCCTACGAGCAGTACTTC.

This clone came up once. V usage is TRBV11-2 and J usage is TRBJ2-3, with D maybe TRBD1 (6 bases). The germline V and J ends were trimmed by 4 bases and 1 base, with 15 bases remaining between them. CDR3 size: 16 residues. Germline CDR1 and CDR2: SGHAT and FQNNGV. The CDR3 region is CASSSPGGQRTDTQYF. The CDR3 region has the DNA TGTGCCAGCAGCTCCCCCGGCGGACAGCGCACAGATACGCAGTATTTT.

V gene TRBV7-6 combines with J gene TRBJ2-3, with 8 bases matching TRBD2. V dropped 5 bases and J dropped 4; count of bases not matched to a gene: 14. CDR3 length: 17 amino acids. CDR1 SGHVS and CDR2 FNYEAQ come from the germline V gene. The CDR3 region is CASSTGRGLLGPDTQYF. DNA of the CDR3: TGTGCCAGCAGCACCGGGAGGGGTCTTCTGGGCCCAGATACGCAGTATTTT. The entire variable domain, with the rest obtained from reference TRBV7-6 and TRBJ2-3, is as follows: GAGVSQSPRYKVTKRGQDVALRCDPISGHVSLYWYRQALGQGPEFLTYFNYEAQQDKSGLPNDRFSAERPEGSISTLTIQRTEQRDSAMYRCASSTGRGLLGPDTQYFGPGTRLTVL.

The CDR3 reads CSSYYGGGSEKLFF. CDR3 nucleotides: TGCAGCTCTTATTATGGGGGGGGTAGTGAAAAACTGTTTTTT. This sequence joins TRBV29-1 and TRBJ1-4, with a possible D match to TRBD1 (5 bases). Germline CDR1 SQVTM, CDR2 ANQGSEA. V was trimmed by 8 bases and J by 7 bases, leaving 20 bases between them. The CDR3 contains 14 residues.

This sequence joins TRBV5-6 and TRBJ2-1, with TRBD2 matching 10 bases. Trimming at V came to 0 bases and at J to 10 bases, leaving 13 bases not matched to a gene. This CDR3 comprises 17 residues. CDR1 is SGHDT and CDR2 is YYEEEE in the germline V gene. In DNA, the CDR3 is TGTGCCAGCAGCTTGGATGGGATCAGCGGGAGGGCCTGGGAGCAGTTCTTC. Protein product: CASSLDGISGRAWEQFF. The full variable domain, its missing parts supplied by reference TRBV5-6 and TRBJ2-1, is DAGVTQSPTHLIKTRGQQVTLRCSPKSGHDTVSWYQQALGQGPQFIFQYYEEEERQRGNFPDRFSGHQFPNYSSELNVNALLLGDSALYLCASSLDGISGRAWEQFFGPGTRLTVL.

The chain combines TRBV27 with TRBJ2-3, with TRBD1 identical over 8 bases. V shed 6 bases, J shed 5 bases, and the junction held 13 bases outside the gene matches. Germline V gene data show CDR1 as MNHEY and CDR2 as SMNVEV (reference sequence). This CDR3 is 16 amino acids long. The CDR3 is CASSIPQGAGRDTQYF. The CDR3 DNA reads TGTGCCAGCAGCATCCCCCAGGGGGCAGGGCGAGATACGCAGTATTTT.

The rearrangement uses TRBV6-1 and TRBJ1-6; TRBD1 agrees at 7 bases. From germline, CDR1 is MNHNS and CDR2 SASEGT. The V gene end was trimmed by 2 bases and the J gene end by 7 bases; junction bases not matched to a gene: 11. The CDR3 has 17 residues. The CDR3 nucleotides read TGTGCCAGCAGTGAAAGGGAATACAGGGGCGGGAATTCACCCCTCCACTTT. This gives the protein CASSEREYRGGNSPLHF.

The chain employs TRBV28 and TRBJ2-7; D is possibly TRBD2 (6 bases). CDR1 is MDHEN and CDR2 is SYDVKM in the germline V gene. The CDR3 runs 12 residues. V lost 5 bases to trimming and J lost 7 bases, with 12 bases between them. The CDR3 region is CASSPLRGEQYF. CDR3 coding DNA: TGTGCCAGCAGTCCGCTTCGGGGGGAGCAGTACTTC. The full variable domain, rest sourced from reference TRBV28 and TRBJ2-7, is DVKVTQSSRYLVKRTGEKVFLECVQDMDHENMFWYRQDPGLGLRLIYFSYDVKMKEKGDIPEGYSVSREKKERFSLILESASTNQTSMYLCASSPLRGEQYFGPGTRLTVT.

V gene TRBV5-6 combines with J gene TRBJ1-3, with 10 bases lining up with TRBD1. V dropped 2 bases and J dropped 11; count of bases not matched to a gene: 7. Germline values: CDR1 SGHDT, CDR2 YYEEEE. The CDR3 contains 14 residues. The CDR3: CASSLTGTGVAIYF. Here the CDR3 DNA reads TGTGCCAGCAGCTTAACCGGGACAGGGGTAGCCATATATTTT.

The chain links TRBV9 to TRBJ1-1; 10 bases map to TRBD1. The junction had 5 bases not matched to a gene; V was cut back by 5 bases and J by 7 bases. Germline loops: CDR1 SGDLS, CDR2 YYNGEE. There are 13 residues in the CDR3. In nucleotides, the CDR3 is TGTGCCAGCAGAGGGACAGGGGCCCTTGAAGCTTTCTTT. This gives the protein CASRGTGALEAFF.

This sequence joins TRBV2 and TRBJ1-2, with 8 bases fitting TRBD1. There are 16 residues in the CDR3. Trimming cost V 4 bases and J 8 bases; bases outside gene matches: 15. Germline V gene lookup returns CDR1 SNHLY and CDR2 FYNNEI. The CDR3 region has the DNA TGTGCCAGCAGTGCGCGGCAGGGGGCTCCATTAGGAGGCTACACCTTC. It encodes CASSARQGAPLGGYTF.

This rearrangement joins TRBV11-3 to TRBJ2-7; possibly TRBD1 for D (7 bases). V gave up 1 base and J gave up 0 bases, with 16 bases separating them. CDR1 is SGHNT and CDR2 is YENEEA in the germline V gene. This CDR3 contains 17 residues. CDR3: CASSLVCSGGPSYEQYF. Here the CDR3 DNA reads TGTGCCAGCAGCTTAGTCTGTTCAGGGGGGCCCTCCTACGAGCAGTACTTC.

This chain links TRBV29-1 with TRBJ2-3; D gene unclear. Trimming removed 0 bases from V and 4 bases from J, with 8 bases in between. Germline CDR1 is SQVTM and CDR2 is ANQGSEA. The CDR3 length is 13 residues. This chain's CDR3 is CSVEDLRADTQYF. The CDR3 DNA reads as TGCAGCGTTGAAGATCTTCGGGCAGATACGCAGTATTTT.